These T cell receptor beta chains were read from a single sample in a study of OX40 agonist ivuxolimab in advanced cancers. Clones were sequenced by immunoSEQ multiplex PCR, and TCRdb holds only the in-frame ones, with some missing. The table records approximately 70,000 clones, approximately 78% of them present only once. The sequences come from CD4+ or CD8+ T cells sorted from blood, collected in a trial of the OX40 agonist ivuxolimab. The receptors were gathered from an adult with an advanced solid tumor such as melanoma, head and neck, liver or kidney cancer. Each CDR3 is given with its conserved first and last residue. The D gene is left open where the match is weak. Rows may omit the clone size; those that give it use once, few, many or a size class.

v_gene	len	abundance	j_gene	d_gene	CDR3aa	CDR3nt
TRBV2	14	.	TRBJ1-5	.	CASSVGGINQPQHF	TGTGCCAGCAGTGTAGGGGGGATCAATCAGCCCCAGCATTTT
TRBV20-1	11	.	TRBJ1-2	.	CSASKPGGYTF	TGCAGTGCTAGTAAACCTGGTGGCTACACCTTC
TRBV5-1	14	.	TRBJ2-5	.	CASSLGLARETQYF	TGCGCCAGCAGCTTGGGGCTAGCGCGGGAGACCCAGTACTTC
TRBV4-2	14	.	TRBJ1-2	.	CASSQPDRPYGYTF	TGTGCCAGCAGCCAACCTGACAGGCCGTATGGCTACACCTTC
TRBV5-8	11	.	TRBJ2-1	.	CASTVLDEQFF	TGTGCCAGCACCGTATTGGATGAGCAGTTCTTC
TRBV18	15	.	TRBJ1-6	TRBD1	CASSGDRGLNSPLHF	TGTGCCAGCTCGGGCGACAGGGGGCTCAATTCACCCCTCCACTTT
TRBV6-1	14	.	TRBJ2-2	.	CASRKGRNTGELFF	TGTGCCAGCAGGAAGGGAAGGAACACCGGGGAGCTGTTTTTT
TRBV7-2	14	.	TRBJ2-7	.	CASSYGGPRYEQYF	TGTGCCAGCAGCTATGGGGGGCCTCGGTACGAGCAGTACTTC
TRBV4-1	15	.	TRBJ1-2	TRBD1	CASSQDRTGTYGYTF	TGCGCCAGCAGCCAAGATAGGACAGGGACCTATGGCTACACCTTC
TRBV5-1	15	.	TRBJ1-1	.	CASSLNGGGSTEAFF	TGCGCCAGCAGCCTTAATGGAGGGGGTTCCACTGAAGCTTTCTTT
TRBV7-6	16	.	TRBJ2-5	.	CASSLALGGLRETQYF	TGTGCCAGCAGCTTAGCCCTTGGGGGTTTGCGAGAGACCCAGTACTTC
TRBV5-4	15	few	TRBJ1-2	TRBD1	CASSGVGQGARGYTF	TGTGCCAGCAGCGGAGTGGGGCAGGGGGCTCGTGGCTACACCTTC
TRBV7-2	15	.	TRBJ1-2	TRBD1	CASSLGTGVEYGYTF	TGTGCCAGCAGCTTAGGGACAGGGGTTGAGTATGGCTACACCTTC
TRBV19	14	.	TRBJ2-2	.	CASSIGGITGELFF	TGTGCCAGTAGTATAGGTGGTATTACCGGGGAGCTGTTTTTT
TRBV5-5	16	.	TRBJ1-2	TRBD1	CASSEGTAILTYGYTF	TGTGCCAGCAGCGAGGGGACAGCGATCCTCACCTATGGCTACACCTTC
TRBV30	16	.	TRBJ1-2	.	CAWSVGGTGQRNGYTF	TGTGCCTGGAGTGTCGGTGGGACTGGACAAAGAAATGGCTACACCTTC
TRBV4-1	12	.	TRBJ2-1	.	CASSQDWGEQFF	TGCGCCAGCAGCCAAGATTGGGGGGAGCAGTTCTTC
TRBV10-1	11	.	TRBJ2-3	.	CASSTADTQYF	TGCGCCAGTTCGACCGCAGATACGCAGTATTTT
TRBV7-8	15	.	TRBJ1-1	.	CASSSSFGGNTEAFF	TGTGCCAGCAGCTCATCCTTCGGCGGAAACACTGAAGCTTTCTTT
TRBV2	14	.	TRBJ1-2	TRBD1	CASSQTGTNYGYTF	TGTGCCAGCAGCCAGACAGGGACTAACTATGGCTACACCTTC
TRBV7-2	15	.	TRBJ2-5	.	CASSLDPGDRETQYF	TGTGCCAGCAGCTTAGACCCAGGGGATAGAGAGACCCAGTACTTC
TRBV2	14	.	TRBJ1-2	.	CASSESSANYGYTF	TGTGCCAGCAGTGAATCGTCGGCTAACTATGGCTACACCTTC
TRBV11-2	15	.	TRBJ2-5	TRBD1	CASSRGQGMRETQYF	TGTGCCAGCAGCAGGGGACAGGGTATGCGGGAGACCCAGTACTTC
TRBV6-1	13	.	TRBJ1-5	.	CASRGGVSQPQHF	TGTGCCAGCAGAGGGGGGGTCAGTCAGCCCCAGCATTTT
TRBV5-1	16	.	TRBJ2-5	.	CASSFLRAGMMETQYF	TGCGCCAGCAGCTTTCTAAGGGCGGGAATGATGGAGACCCAGTACTTC
TRBV11-1	16	.	TRBJ2-1	TRBD2	CASSAQLAGGLNEQFF	TGTGCCAGCAGCGCTCAACTAGCGGGGGGGTTAAATGAGCAGTTCTTC
TRBV30	14	.	TRBJ2-3	.	CASDRGGMRDTQYF	TGTGCTTCCGATAGGGGGGGGATGCGAGATACGCAGTATTTT
TRBV7-7	15	.	TRBJ2-5	.	CASSNRVGRLETQYF	TGTGCCAGCAGCAATAGGGTTGGGCGACTAGAGACCCAGTACTTC
TRBV18	16	few	TRBJ1-4	.	CASPGTGKREGEKLFF	TGTGCCAGCCCCGGTACGGGGAAACGGGAAGGCGAAAAACTGTTTTTT
TRBV27	13	few	TRBJ1-5	.	CASSFVRHQPQHF	TGTGCCAGCAGTTTTGTCCGCCATCAGCCCCAGCATTTT
TRBV2	14	.	TRBJ1-2	TRBD1	CASTELTGGYGYTF	TGTGCCAGCACGGAGCTGACAGGGGGCTATGGCTACACCTTC
TRBV27	12	once	TRBJ2-7	.	CASRGGYYEQYF	TGTGCCAGCAGGGGGGGATACTACGAGCAGTACTTC
TRBV5-6	19	.	TRBJ2-2	.	CASSPGPIKFSSGTGELFF	TGTGCCAGCAGCCCGGGACCTATAAAATTCTCCTCCGGCACCGGGGAGCTGTTTTTT
TRBV5-6	13	.	TRBJ1-6	.	CASSEADRLTLHF	TGTGCCAGCAGCGAGGCGGATCGTCTGACCCTCCACTTT
TRBV2	15	.	TRBJ1-3	.	CASGSSAQSGNTIYF	TGTGCCAGCGGTTCGTCGGCCCAATCTGGAAACACCATATATTTT
TRBV21-1	15	once	TRBJ1-2	.	CASSPKTRRGCGYTF	TGTGCCAGCAGCCCGAAGACAAGAAGGGGTTGTGGCTACACCTTC
TRBV5-1	15	.	TRBJ2-2	.	CASSIGDRDTGELFF	TGCGCCAGCAGCATCGGAGACAGAGACACCGGGGAGCTGTTTTTT
TRBV19	17	.	TRBJ2-7	.	CASSSLGGESISYEQYF	TGTGCCAGTAGTAGTTTGGGGGGTGAGAGTATCTCCTACGAGCAGTACTTC
TRBV4-2	14	.	TRBJ2-1	TRBD2	CASHTSGGSNEQFF	TGTGCCAGCCATACTAGCGGGGGGTCCAATGAGCAGTTCTTC
TRBV7-9	15	.	TRBJ1-5	.	CASSLRADSNQPQHF	TGTGCCAGCAGCTTACGGGCAGATAGCAATCAGCCCCAGCATTTT
TRBV7-8	14	.	TRBJ2-5	TRBD2	CASSLTSGQETQYF	TGTGCCAGCAGCTTGACTAGCGGCCAAGAGACCCAGTACTTC
TRBV30	12	.	TRBJ1-2	.	CAWSLGGNGYTF	TGTGCCTGGAGTCTAGGGGGGAATGGCTACACCTTC
TRBV15	13	.	TRBJ1-1	.	CATSRDLGKEAFF	TGTGCCACCAGCAGGGACCTAGGGAAGGAAGCTTTCTTT
TRBV10-3	16	.	TRBJ2-5	.	CAISEISDRLQETQYF	TGTGCCATCAGTGAGATCAGCGACAGGTTACAAGAGACCCAGTACTTC
TRBV7-2	12	.	TRBJ1-1	TRBD1	CASSFRDREAFF	TGTGCCAGCAGCTTCCGGGACAGAGAAGCTTTCTTT
TRBV6-1	15	once	TRBJ1-1	.	CASILSGGMNTEAFF	TGTGCCAGCATCCTCAGCGGGGGGATGAATACTGAAGCTTTCTTT
TRBV18	12	few	TRBJ1-1	.	CASSPLRDGAFF	TGTGCCAGCTCACCACTGAGGGACGGGGCTTTCTTT
TRBV6-6	15	.	TRBJ2-2	TRBD2	CASSPGTSGAGELFF	TGTGCCAGCAGCCCCGGGACTAGCGGCGCCGGGGAGCTGTTTTTT
TRBV6-1	13	many	TRBJ1-2	.	CASSENRVGGYTF	TGTGCCAGCAGTGAAAATAGGGTGGGCGGCTACACCTTC
TRBV7-9	13	.	TRBJ1-1	.	CASSLHRATEAFF	TGTGCCAGCAGCTTACACAGGGCCACTGAAGCTTTCTTT
TRBV5-4	13	.	TRBJ2-1	.	CASSSPRNNEQFF	TGTGCCAGCAGCTCCCCACGTAACAATGAGCAGTTCTTC